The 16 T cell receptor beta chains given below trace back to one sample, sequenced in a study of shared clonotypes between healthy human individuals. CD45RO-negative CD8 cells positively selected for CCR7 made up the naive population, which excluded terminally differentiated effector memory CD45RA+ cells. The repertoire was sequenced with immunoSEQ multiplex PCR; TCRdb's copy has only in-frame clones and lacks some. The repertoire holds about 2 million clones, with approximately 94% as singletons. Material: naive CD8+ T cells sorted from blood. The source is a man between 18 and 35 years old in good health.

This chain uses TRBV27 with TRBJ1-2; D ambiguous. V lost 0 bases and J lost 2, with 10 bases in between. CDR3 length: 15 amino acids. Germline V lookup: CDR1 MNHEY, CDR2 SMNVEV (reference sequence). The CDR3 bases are TGTGCCAGCAGTTTATCCGAAACTGGGAACTATGGCTACACCTTC. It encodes CASSLSETGNYGYTF.

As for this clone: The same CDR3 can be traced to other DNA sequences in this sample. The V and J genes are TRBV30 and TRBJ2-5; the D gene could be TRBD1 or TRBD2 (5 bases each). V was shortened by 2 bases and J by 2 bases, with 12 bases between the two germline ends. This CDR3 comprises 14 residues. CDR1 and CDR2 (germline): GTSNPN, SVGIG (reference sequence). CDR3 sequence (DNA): TGTGCCTGGAGTCAGGGAGCTCTACAAGAGACCCAGTACTTC. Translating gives CAWSQGALQETQYF.

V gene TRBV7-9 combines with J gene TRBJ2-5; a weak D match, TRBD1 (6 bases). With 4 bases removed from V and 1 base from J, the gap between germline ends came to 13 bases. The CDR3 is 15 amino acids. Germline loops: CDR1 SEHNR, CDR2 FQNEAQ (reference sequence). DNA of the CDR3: TGTGCCAGCAGCTCCCTATTGGACAGCCAAGAGACCCAGTACTTC. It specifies CASSSLLDSQETQYF.

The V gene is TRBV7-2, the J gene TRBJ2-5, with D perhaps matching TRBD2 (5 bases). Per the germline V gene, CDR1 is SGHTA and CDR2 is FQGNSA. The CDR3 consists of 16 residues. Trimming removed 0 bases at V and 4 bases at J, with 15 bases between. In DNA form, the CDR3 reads TGTGCCAGCAGCTTAGCGCATATAGCGCTGGGAGAGACCCAGTACTTC. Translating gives CASSLAHIALGETQYF. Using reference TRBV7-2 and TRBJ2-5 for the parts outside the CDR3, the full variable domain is GAGVSQSPSNKVTEKGKDVELRCDPISGHTALYWYRQSLGQGLEFLIYFQGNSAPDKSGLPSDRFSAERTGGSVSTLTIQRTQQEDSAVYLCASSLAHIALGETQYFGPGTRLLVL.

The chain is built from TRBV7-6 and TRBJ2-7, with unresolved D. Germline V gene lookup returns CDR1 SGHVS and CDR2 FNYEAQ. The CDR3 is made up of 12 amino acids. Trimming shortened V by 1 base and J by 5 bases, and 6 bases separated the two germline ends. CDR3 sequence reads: CASSLESDEQYF. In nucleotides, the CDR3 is TGTGCCAGCAGCTTAGAATCGGACGAGCAGTACTTC.

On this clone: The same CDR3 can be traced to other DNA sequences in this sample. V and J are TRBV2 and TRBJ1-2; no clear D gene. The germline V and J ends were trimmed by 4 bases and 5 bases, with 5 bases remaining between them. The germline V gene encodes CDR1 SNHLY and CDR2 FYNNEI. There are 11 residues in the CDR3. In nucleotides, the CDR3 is TGTGCCAGCAGTGGATCATATGGCTACACCTTC. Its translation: CASSGSYGYTF.

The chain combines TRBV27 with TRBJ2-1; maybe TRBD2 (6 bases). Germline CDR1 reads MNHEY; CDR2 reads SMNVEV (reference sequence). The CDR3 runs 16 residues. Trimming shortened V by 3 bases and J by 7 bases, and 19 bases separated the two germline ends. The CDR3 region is CASSFFWAGPRNEQFF. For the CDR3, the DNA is TGTGCCAGCAGTTTTTTCTGGGCGGGACCGAGAAATGAGCAGTTCTTC.

CDR3 coding DNA: TGTGCCAGCAGTGACGGAACCAATCAGCCCCAGCATTTT. This codes for CASSDGTNQPQHF. The chain joins TRBV6-1 to TRBJ1-5; D is ambiguous. CDR3 length: 13 amino acids. Trimming took off 3 bases at V and 3 bases at J, with 6 bases between the two ends. The germline V gene has CDR1 MNHNS and CDR2 SASEGT.

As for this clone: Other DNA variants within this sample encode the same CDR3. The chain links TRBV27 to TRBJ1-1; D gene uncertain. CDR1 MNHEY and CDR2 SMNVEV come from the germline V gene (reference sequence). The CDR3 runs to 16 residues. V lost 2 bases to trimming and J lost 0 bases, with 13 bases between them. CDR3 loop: CASSLVGPLMNTEAFF. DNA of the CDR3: TGTGCCAGCAGTTTAGTCGGGCCCCTGATGAACACTGAAGCTTTCTTT.

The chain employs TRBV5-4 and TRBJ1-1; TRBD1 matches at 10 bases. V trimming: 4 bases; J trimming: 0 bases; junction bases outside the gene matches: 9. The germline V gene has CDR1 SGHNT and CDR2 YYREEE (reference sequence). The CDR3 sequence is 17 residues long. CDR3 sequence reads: CASSAGQGLNLNTEAFF. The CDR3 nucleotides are TGTGCCAGCAGCGCGGGACAGGGGCTGAACTTGAACACTGAAGCTTTCTTT.

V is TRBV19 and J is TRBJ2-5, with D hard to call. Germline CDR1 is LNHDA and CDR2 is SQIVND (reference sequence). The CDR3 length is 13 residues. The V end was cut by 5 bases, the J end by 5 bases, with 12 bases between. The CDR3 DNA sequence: TGTGCCAGTAGTTATTCTCTGGGGGAGACCCAGTACTTC. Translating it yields CASSYSLGETQYF.

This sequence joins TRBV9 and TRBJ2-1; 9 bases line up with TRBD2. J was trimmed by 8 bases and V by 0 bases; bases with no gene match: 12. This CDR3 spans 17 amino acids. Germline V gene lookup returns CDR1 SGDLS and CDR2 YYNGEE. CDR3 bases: TGTGCCAGCAGCGTAGGAGGGGGTCTAGCGGGATGGGATGAGCAGTTCTTC. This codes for CASSVGGGLAGWDEQFF.

The CDR3 bases are TGTGCCAGCAGCTCCCCCGACAGGGTTGACTATGGCTACACCTTC. It translates to CASSSPDRVDYGYTF. The V gene is TRBV7-9, the J gene TRBJ1-2; 7 positions agree with TRBD1. The germline gives CDR1 SEHNR, CDR2 FQNEAQ (reference sequence). The ends lost 4 bases at V and 3 bases at J; junction bases unmatched: 8. The CDR3 contains 15 residues.

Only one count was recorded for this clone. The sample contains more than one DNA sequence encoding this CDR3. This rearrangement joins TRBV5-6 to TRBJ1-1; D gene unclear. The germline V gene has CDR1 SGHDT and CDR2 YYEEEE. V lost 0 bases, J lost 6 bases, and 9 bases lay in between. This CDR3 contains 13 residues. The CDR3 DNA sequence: TGTGCCAGCAGCTTGGGTGGCGGGGCTGAAGCTTTCTTT. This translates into CASSLGGGAEAFF. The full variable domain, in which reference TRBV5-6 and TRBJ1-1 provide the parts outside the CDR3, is DAGVTQSPTHLIKTRGQQVTLRCSPKSGHDTVSWYQQALGQGPQFIFQYYEEEERQRGNFPDRFSGHQFPNYSSELNVNALLLGDSALYLCASSLGGGAEAFFGQGTRLTVV.

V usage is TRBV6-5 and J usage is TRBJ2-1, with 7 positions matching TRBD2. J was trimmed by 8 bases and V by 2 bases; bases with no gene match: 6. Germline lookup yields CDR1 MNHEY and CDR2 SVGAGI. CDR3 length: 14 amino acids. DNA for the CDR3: TGTGCCAGCAGTTACGACCTAGCGGTAGATGAGCAGTTCTTC. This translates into CASSYDLAVDEQFF.

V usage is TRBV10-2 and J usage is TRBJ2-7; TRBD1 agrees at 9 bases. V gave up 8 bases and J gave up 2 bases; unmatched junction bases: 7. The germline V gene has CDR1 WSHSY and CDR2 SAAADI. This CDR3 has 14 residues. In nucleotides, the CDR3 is TGCGCCAGCGGTGGGACAGGGAGGACCTACGAGCAGTACTTC. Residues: CASGGTGRTYEQYF.